This is a list of T cell receptor beta chains from one sample in a study of cytomegalovirus exposure and HLA in healthy donors. TCRdb's table, derived via immunoSEQ multiplex PCR, lists solely in-frame clones and lacks some. The sample lists a few hundred thousand clones; 85% to 90% were seen once. The sample comprised PBMCs. The receptors stem from a woman aged 18-35 years in good health and CMV-seronegative. CDR3s include the opening cysteine and the closing phenylalanine or tryptophan. D genes are given only for firm matches. Clone size is not always given. Where it is, it says once, few, many or a class for expanded clones.

clone_size,j_call,cdr3_length,v_call,d_call,cdr3_nt,cdr3_aa
few,TRBJ2-2,17,TRBV7-9,TRBD1,TGTGCCAGCAGCTCCAACAGGGGGCGCGAATACACCGGGGAGCTGTTTTTT,CASSSNRGREYTGELFF
.,TRBJ2-7,15,TRBV4-1,.,TGCGCCAGCAGCCAAGATTTGGACAGAACTTACGAGCAGTACTTC,CASSQDLDRTYEQYF
.,TRBJ2-3,17,TRBV19,.,TGTGCCAGTAGTATAGCCCGACAGAGCTTAAGCACAGATACGCAGTATTTT,CASSIARQSLSTDTQYF
.,TRBJ1-1,12,TRBV9,.,TGTGCCAGCAGCTACTCAGGAGGTGAAGCTTTCTTT,CASSYSGGEAFF
.,TRBJ1-1,13,TRBV29-1,.,TGCAGCGTTGGCCTCAGAATGAACACTGAAGCTTTCTTT,CSVGLRMNTEAFF
.,TRBJ2-1,13,TRBV19,.,TGTGCCATCGCCGACGGGAGCTACAATGAGCAGTTCTTC,CAIADGSYNEQFF
.,TRBJ2-7,17,TRBV7-9,TRBD1,TGTGCCAGCAGTCCATCTACCGGGACAGGGAATCCCTACGAGCAGTACTTC,CASSPSTGTGNPYEQYF
.,TRBJ2-1,13,TRBV30,.,TGTGCCTGGAGCCCGAGCTCCTACAATGAGCAGTTCTTC,CAWSPSSYNEQFF
.,TRBJ1-5,13,TRBV9,TRBD1,TGTGCCAGCAGCAGACAGGGGAGCCAGCCCCAGCATTTT,CASSRQGSQPQHF
.,TRBJ2-7,15,TRBV11-2,.,TGTGCCAGCAGCTTAGGCCGGGACATCGACTACGAGCAGTACTTC,CASSLGRDIDYEQYF
.,TRBJ1-4,14,TRBV6-5,TRBD1,TGTGCCAGCGGTCCGGGACAGACTAATGAAAAACTGTTTTTT,CASGPGQTNEKLFF
.,TRBJ2-5,11,TRBV6-5,.,TGTGCCAGCAGTTCTGAGGCGGCCCAGTACTTC,CASSSEAAQYF
few,TRBJ2-7,14,TRBV10-2,.,TGCGCCAGCAGTGCGGCCGGGGGAGCCTACGAGCAGTACTTC,CASSAAGGAYEQYF
.,TRBJ2-7,12,TRBV11-2,.,TGTGCCAGCAGCCTCGGGGTCTACGAGCAGTACTTC,CASSLGVYEQYF
.,TRBJ2-5,16,TRBV27,TRBD1,TGTGCCAGCAGTTTATCCTCAGGGGGTCGGAGGGAGACCCAGTACTTC,CASSLSSGGRRETQYF
.,TRBJ2-7,14,TRBV9,.,TGTGCCAGCAGCGTAGGGTACAGATCCTACGAGCAGTACTTC,CASSVGYRSYEQYF
.,TRBJ2-5,12,TRBV5-4,.,TGTGCCAGCAGCTCGCAAGCAGAGACCCAGTACTTC,CASSSQAETQYF
.,TRBJ2-5,17,TRBV7-6,.,TGTGCCAGCAGCGGAAGTGGAGGTAGGCCCGTGGGAGAGACCCAGTACTTC,CASSGSGGRPVGETQYF
.,TRBJ1-1,12,TRBV13,.,TGTGCCAGCAGCACAGTACTAGCAGAAGCTTTCTTT,CASSTVLAEAFF
once,TRBJ2-7,15,TRBV9,.,TGTGCCAGCAGCCCAGAAACCACTACTTCCTACGAGCAGTACTTC,CASSPETTTSYEQYF
.,TRBJ1-1,16,TRBV15,TRBD1,TGTGCCACCAGCAGTGACCAGGGACAGAAGAACACTGAAGCTTTCTTT,CATSSDQGQKNTEAFF
.,TRBJ2-1,14,TRBV6-1,TRBD1,TGTGCCAGCAGTGCCTCCGGGACAGGGGATGAGCAGTTCTTC,CASSASGTGDEQFF
.,TRBJ2-1,11,TRBV2,.,TGTGCCAGAGCAGGGGACAATGAGCAGTTCTTC,CARAGDNEQFF
.,TRBJ2-2,13,TRBV27,.,TGTGCCAGCAGTTTAGGCTACACCGGGGAGCTGTTTTTT,CASSLGYTGELFF
.,TRBJ2-3,15,TRBV13,.,TGTGCCAGTACAGGGGGGGGGACAAGCACAGATACGCAGTATTTT,CASTGGGTSTDTQYF
once,TRBJ2-2,15,TRBV5-1,TRBD2,TGCGCCAGCAAACTAGCGGGATCGAACACCGGGGAGCTGTTTTTT,CASKLAGSNTGELFF
.,TRBJ2-2,15,TRBV6-4,TRBD2,TGTGCCAGCAGAACCAGCGGGGCGAACACCGGGGAGCTGTTTTTT,CASRTSGANTGELFF
.,TRBJ2-7,14,TRBV2,.,TGTGCCATCGACACTCGAGAGGGATCCTACGAGCAGTACTTC,CAIDTREGSYEQYF
.,TRBJ2-5,14,TRBV11-2,TRBD2,TGTGCCAGCAGCTTCGGGGGGGCGCTGGAGACCCAGTACTTC,CASSFGGALETQYF
.,TRBJ1-6,12,TRBV2,.,TGTGCCAGCCTAAGAGATAATTCACCCCTCCACTTT,CASLRDNSPLHF
.,TRBJ2-7,15,TRBV5-1,TRBD2,TGCGCCAGCAGCTTGGGGCTAGCGGGGATCTACGAGCAGTACTTC,CASSLGLAGIYEQYF
.,TRBJ1-6,19,TRBV1,.,TGCACCAGCAGCCTAAGCGAAGGAACAGGACACTCCTATAATTCCCCCCTCCACTTT,CTSSLSEGTGHSYNSPLHF
once,TRBJ2-1,15,TRBV4-2,TRBD2,TGTGCCAGCAGCCAACCGGCGGGACTAGCGGGTGAGCAGTTCTTC,CASSQPAGLAGEQFF
.,TRBJ1-3,15,TRBV6-6,TRBD1,TGTGCCAGCACCGCGGGACAGGCCAACGGCGGCACCATATATTTT,CASTAGQANGGTIYF
few,TRBJ1-1,15,TRBV5-4,.,TGTGCCAGCAGCCGCGAACAGGGTTGGGACACTGAAGCTTTCTTT,CASSREQGWDTEAFF
.,TRBJ2-5,14,TRBV10-2,TRBD2,TGCGCCAGTAAATATAGCGGGGGAGAGAAGACCCAGTACTTC,CASKYSGGEKTQYF
.,TRBJ2-2,16,TRBV18,TRBD1,TGTGCCAGCTCCGAATTACAGGGGCCCAACACCGGGGAGCTGTTTTTT,CASSELQGPNTGELFF
few,TRBJ1-1,15,TRBV11-2,.,TGTGCCAGCAGCAACCGGGACACCTTGAACACTGAAGCTTTCTTT,CASSNRDTLNTEAFF
once,TRBJ1-5,14,TRBV6-1,.,TGTGCCAGCAGTTCGGGACTTAGCAATCAGCCCCAGCATTTT,CASSSGLSNQPQHF
.,TRBJ2-3,16,TRBV15,.,TGTGCCACCAGCCTCACGCGAGGGGCGGGGACAGATACGCAGTATTTT,CATSLTRGAGTDTQYF
.,TRBJ1-6,15,TRBV7-9,TRBD1,TGTGCCAGCAGGAAAACAGGGGCGGGAAATTCACCCCTCCACTTT,CASRKTGAGNSPLHF
few,TRBJ1-2,15,TRBV5-5,TRBD1,TGTGCCAGCAGCCCTGGGACAGGTCCTAACTATGGCTACACCTTC,CASSPGTGPNYGYTF
.,TRBJ1-1,15,TRBV5-1,.,TGCGCCAGCAGCTTGGATCAGGGGATAAACACTGAAGCTTTCTTT,CASSLDQGINTEAFF
.,TRBJ1-5,18,TRBV19,TRBD1,TGTGCCAGTAGTCTAAGGGGGACAGGGCGTCAAGTGGACCAGCCCCAGCATTTT,CASSLRGTGRQVDQPQHF
.,TRBJ2-4,15,TRBV5-1,TRBD1,TGCGCCAGCAGCTTCCCGACAGGGGGAAAAAACATTCAGTACTTC,CASSFPTGGKNIQYF
.,TRBJ1-6,17,TRBV5-8,TRBD1,TGTGCCAGCAGCTTGGCCGACAGGGATTCCTATAATTCACCCCTCCACTTT,CASSLADRDSYNSPLHF
.,TRBJ2-3,15,TRBV9,TRBD2,TGTGCCAGCACCTCCGCGGGGGGGCCATCAGATACGCAGTATTTT,CASTSAGGPSDTQYF
few,TRBJ2-7,15,TRBV7-8,.,TGTGCCAGCAGCTTAATGTCTAGCGAGTCCTACGAGCAGTACTTC,CASSLMSSESYEQYF
.,TRBJ2-7,15,TRBV6-6,TRBD2,TGTGCCAGCAGTTACTCTTCTAGCGGATCCTACGAGCAGTACTTC,CASSYSSSGSYEQYF
.,TRBJ1-4,14,TRBV27,TRBD1,TGTGCCAGCAGTTGGAGGGGGCATAATGAAAAACTGTTTTTT,CASSWRGHNEKLFF
once,TRBJ1-6,14,TRBV7-9,TRBD1,TGTGCCAGCAGAAGGACAGGGGAGAATTCACCCCTCCACTTT,CASRRTGENSPLHF
few,TRBJ1-1,14,TRBV10-3,.,TGTGCCATCAGTGAGCGCGGGGAGGATACTGAAGCTTTCTTT,CAISERGEDTEAFF
.,TRBJ2-7,18,TRBV30,TRBD2,TGTGCCTGGAGTCCACCGGGACTAGCGGGGGGGAGCTCCTACGAGCAGTACTTC,CAWSPPGLAGGSSYEQYF
.,TRBJ1-1,15,TRBV27,.,TGTGCCAGCAGTTTGGTAAGCCCCATGAACACTGAAGCTTTCTTT,CASSLVSPMNTEAFF
.,TRBJ2-7,16,TRBV7-2,TRBD2,TGTGCCAGCAGCTTAGGGGGGCTAGCGGGGTTGAACGAGCAGTACTTC,CASSLGGLAGLNEQYF
once,TRBJ2-7,12,TRBV7-2,.,TGTGCCAGCAGCTTAATCAGGGACGAGCAGTACTTC,CASSLIRDEQYF
.,TRBJ2-7,15,TRBV7-2,TRBD2,TGTGCCAGCAGCAAAGTGGCTAGCGGGGGTTTCGAGCAGTACTTC,CASSKVASGGFEQYF
.,TRBJ1-3,14,TRBV10-3,.,TGTGCCATCAAGGACAGCCGCTCTGGAAACACCATATATTTT,CAIKDSRSGNTIYF